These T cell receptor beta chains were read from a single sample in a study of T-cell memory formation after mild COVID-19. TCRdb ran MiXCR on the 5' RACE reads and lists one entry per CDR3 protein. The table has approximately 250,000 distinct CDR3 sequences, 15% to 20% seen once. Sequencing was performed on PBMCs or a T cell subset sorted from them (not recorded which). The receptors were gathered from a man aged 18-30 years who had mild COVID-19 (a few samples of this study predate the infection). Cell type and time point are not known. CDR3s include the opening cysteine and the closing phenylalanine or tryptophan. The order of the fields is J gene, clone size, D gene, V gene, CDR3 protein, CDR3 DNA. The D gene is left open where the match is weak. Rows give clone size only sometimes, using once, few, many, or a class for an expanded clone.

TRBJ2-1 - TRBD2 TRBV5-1 CASSSPGLAANEQFF TGCGCCAGCAGCTCACCGGGACTAGCGGCCAATGAGCAGTTCTTC
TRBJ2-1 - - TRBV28 CASREDYNEQFF TGTGCCAGCAGGGAGGACTACAATGAGCAGTTCTTC
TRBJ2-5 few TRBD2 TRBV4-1 CASSPGLAGGPIETQYF TGCGCCAGCAGCCCTGGACTAGCGGGGGGGCCCATAGAGACCCAGTACTTC
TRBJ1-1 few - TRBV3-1 CASSSRGGPTEAFF TGTGCCAGCAGCTCTAGGGGGGGGCCCACTGAAGCTTTCTTT
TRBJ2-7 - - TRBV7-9 CASSFYRSYEQYF TGTGCCAGCAGCTTTTACAGGAGCTACGAGCAGTACTTC
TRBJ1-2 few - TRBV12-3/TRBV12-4 CASSRGAYGFYGYTF TGTGCCAGCAGCCGTGGCGCCTATGGTTTCTATGGCTACACCTTC
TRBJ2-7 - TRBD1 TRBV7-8 CASSLAEAGGPEQYF TGTGCCAGCAGCTTAGCGGAGGCAGGGGGCCCCGAGCAGTACTTC
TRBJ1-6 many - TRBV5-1 CASRTGSNSPLHF TGCGCCAGCCGAACAGGGTCGAATTCACCCCTCCACTTT
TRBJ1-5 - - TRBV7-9 CASSSGPNQPQHF TGTGCCAGCAGCTCAGGACCTAATCAGCCCCAGCATTTT
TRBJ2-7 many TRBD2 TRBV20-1 CSLRGGGKGTYEQYF TGCAGCCTACGTGGGGGGGGAAAGGGGACCTACGAGCAGTACTTC
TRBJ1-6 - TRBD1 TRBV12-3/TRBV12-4 CASRGQIIHNSPLHF TGTGCCAGCAGGGGACAGATCATACATAATTCACCCCTCCACTTT
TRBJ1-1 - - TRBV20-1 CSARARGGNTEAFF TGCAGTGCTAGAGCTAGAGGGGGAAACACTGAAGCTTTCTTT
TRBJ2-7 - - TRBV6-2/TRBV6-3 CASSNWGEQYF TGTGCCAGCAGCAACTGGGGCGAGCAGTACTTC
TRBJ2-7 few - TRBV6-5 CASSYSPATYEQYF TGTGCCAGCAGTTACTCTCCAGCCACCTACGAGCAGTACTTC
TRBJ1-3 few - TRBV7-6 CASSLGLGADTIYF TGTGCCAGCAGCTTAGGCTTGGGTGCGGACACCATATATTTT
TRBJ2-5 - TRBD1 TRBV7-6 CASSRGTGERETQYF TGTGCCAGCAGCCGGGGGACAGGGGAACGAGAGACCCAGTACTTC
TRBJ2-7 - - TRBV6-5 CASSYGPGAYEQYF TGTGCCAGCAGTTACGGGCCAGGGGCCTACGAGCAGTACTTC
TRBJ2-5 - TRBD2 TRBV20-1 CSARLAGGPQETQYF TGCAGTGCTAGACTTGCGGGGGGACCCCAAGAGACCCAGTACTTC
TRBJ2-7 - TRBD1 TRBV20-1 CSARGPGDSHYEQYF TGCAGTGCTAGAGGCCCTGGGGACAGCCACTACGAGCAGTACTTC
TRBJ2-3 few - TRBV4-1 CASSHLGDTQYF TGCGCCAGCAGCCATCTGGGCGATACGCAGTATTTT
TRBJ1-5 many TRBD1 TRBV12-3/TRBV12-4 CASSPRRGGFSNQPQHF TGTGCCAGCAGTCCCCGGAGAGGGGGCTTTAGCAATCAGCCCCAGCATTTT
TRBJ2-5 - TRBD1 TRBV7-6 CASSVRGMKTQYF TGTGCCAGCAGCGTCAGGGGGATGAAGACCCAGTACTTC
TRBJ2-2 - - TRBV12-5 CASGLVLRGSGELFF TGTGCTAGTGGTTTGGTACTGAGGGGGTCCGGGGAGCTGTTTTTT
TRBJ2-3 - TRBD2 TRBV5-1 CASSLGTSGGTDTQYF TGTGCCAGCAGCCTCGGGACTAGCGGGGGCACAGATACGCAGTATTTT
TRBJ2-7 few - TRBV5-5 CASSRDQGLEQYF TGTGCCAGCAGCCGGGACCAGGGCCTTGAGCAGTACTTC
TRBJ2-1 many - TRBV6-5 CASSGRDPPSLDNEQFF TGTGCCAGCAGTGGCCGGGACCCCCCGAGTTTGGACAATGAGCAGTTCTTC
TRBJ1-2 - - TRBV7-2 CASRPPSTVVLNYGYTF TGTGCCAGCAGACCCCCGAGCACAGTGGTTTTGAACTATGGCTACACCTTC
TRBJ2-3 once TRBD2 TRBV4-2 CASSLSGAVPSTDTQYF TGTGCCAGCAGCTTAAGCGGGGCGGTTCCTAGCACAGATACGCAGTATTTT
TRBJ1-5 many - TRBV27 CASSLWYSRQPQHF TGTGCCAGCAGTTTATGGTACAGTCGTCAGCCCCAGCATTTT
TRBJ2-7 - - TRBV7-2 CASSLNQGVYEQYF TGTGCCAGCAGCCTAAACCAGGGAGTCTACGAGCAGTACTTC
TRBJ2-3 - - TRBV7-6 CASSKGGGRGTDTQYF TGTGCCAGCAGCAAAGGGGGCGGGAGAGGCACAGATACGCAGTATTTT
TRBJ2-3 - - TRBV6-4 CASSDSLGADTQYF TGTGCCAGCAGTGACTCATTGGGCGCAGATACGCAGTATTTT
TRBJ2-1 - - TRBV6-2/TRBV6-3 CASRPRVSYNEQFF TGTGCCAGCAGGCCCAGGGTTTCCTACAATGAGCAGTTCTTC
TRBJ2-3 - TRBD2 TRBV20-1 CSRAGARGDTQYF TGCAGTAGAGCGGGGGCCAGGGGAGATACGCAGTATTTT
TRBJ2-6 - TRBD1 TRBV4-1 CASSPTGGRSGANVLTF TGCGCCAGCAGCCCGACAGGGGGCCGCTCTGGGGCCAACGTCCTGACTTTC
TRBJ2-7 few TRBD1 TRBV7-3 CASSADRAYEQYF TGTGCCAGCAGCGCGGACAGGGCCTACGAGCAGTACTTC
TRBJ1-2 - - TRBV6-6 CASSDGGSAYGYTF TGTGCCAGTTCTGATGGTGGTTCCGCCTATGGCTACACCTTC
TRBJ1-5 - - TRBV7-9 CASSYGGQPQHF TGTGCCAGCAGCTATGGGGGTCAGCCCCAGCATTTT
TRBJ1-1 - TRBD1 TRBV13 CASSLGPRDRGRGTEAFF TGTGCCAGCAGCTTAGGGCCTCGGGACAGGGGCCGTGGCACTGAAGCTTTCTTT
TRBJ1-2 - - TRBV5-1 CASSLELSVPGYTF TGCGCCAGCAGCTTGGAACTTTCAGTTCCTGGCTACACCTTC
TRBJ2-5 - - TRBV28 CASSLLGVRGEETQYF TGTGCCAGCAGTTTATTAGGGGTACGTGGGGAAGAGACCCAGTACTTC
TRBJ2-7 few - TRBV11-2 CASSSTRHLYEQYF TGTGCCAGCAGCTCCACGAGGCACCTCTACGAGCAGTACTTC
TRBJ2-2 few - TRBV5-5 CASLREDMSGELFF TGTGCCAGCCTCAGGGAAGATATGTCCGGGGAGCTGTTTTTT
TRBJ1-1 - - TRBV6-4 CASSDGYPNTEAFF TGTGCCAGCAGTGACGGGTACCCGAACACTGAAGCTTTCTTT